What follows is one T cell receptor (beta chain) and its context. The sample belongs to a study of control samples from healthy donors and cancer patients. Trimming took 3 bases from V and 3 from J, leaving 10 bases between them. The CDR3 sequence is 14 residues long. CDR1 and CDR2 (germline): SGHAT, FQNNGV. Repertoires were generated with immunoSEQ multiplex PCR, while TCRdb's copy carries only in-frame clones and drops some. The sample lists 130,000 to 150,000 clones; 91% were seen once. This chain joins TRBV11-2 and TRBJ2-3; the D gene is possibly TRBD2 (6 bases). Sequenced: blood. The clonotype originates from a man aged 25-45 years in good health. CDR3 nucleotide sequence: TGTGCCAGCAGCTTCCCGGGACTTACAGATACGCAGTATTTT. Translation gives CASSFPGLTDTQYF.